This TCR beta chain was sequenced during a study of cytomegalovirus exposure and HLA in healthy donors. For the study at large: Prior work identified around 110 million unique TCR beta sequences in around 170 million T cells. Study results and caveats: In an earlier analysis, about 87% or about 30%: the productive usage of most TCR beta V segments.

Regarding this clone: Its specificity is not known.

The germline V gene encodes CDR1 SQVTM and CDR2 ANQGSEA. The CDR3 covers 13 residues. Trimming took off 5 bases at V and 7 bases at J, with 15 bases between the two ends. 60 Vbeta and 13 Jbeta primers were used in PCR. Repertoires were generated with immunoSEQ multiplex PCR, while TCRdb's copy carries only in-frame clones and drops some. The data show 100,000 to 150,000 clones, with 73% seen just once and approximately 4.3% held by the top ten. This TCR was sampled from a man aged 55 to 70 in good health and CMV-seropositive. Sequencing was done on a sample of PBMCs. This chain connects TRBV29-1 to TRBJ1-5; no reliable D call. In DNA form, the CDR3 reads TGCAGCGTTTCTGGGGAGTCAGGCCAGCCCCAGCATTTT. This translates into CSVSGESGQPQHF.